Listed here are 30 T cell receptor beta chains from one sample, sequenced in a study of cytomegalovirus exposure and HLA in healthy donors. The PCR used 60 Vbeta and 13 Jbeta primers. Method: immunoSEQ multiplex PCR; TCRdb's copy keeps in-frame clones and lacks some. The sample consists of 150,000 to 200,000 clones, about four fifths of them appearing once. Sequencing was carried out using PBMCs. The receptors were gathered from a man aged 35 to 55 in good health and CMV-seropositive.

A single count supports this clone. This chain links TRBV11-3 with TRBJ2-5, with 15 bases lining up with TRBD2. The CDR3 covers 14 residues. CDR1 is SGHNT, CDR2 YENEEA, per germline. J was trimmed by 7 bases and V by 5 bases; bases with no gene match: 2. CDR3 residues: CASSPGLAGGTQYF. CDR3 coding DNA: TGTGCCAGCAGCCCGGGACTAGCGGGGGGGACCCAGTACTTC.

The chain is built from TRBV27 and TRBJ1-2, with a possible D match to TRBD1 (5 bases). The CDR3 sequence is 13 residues long. The V and J ends lost 5 bases and 2 bases respectively, with 9 bases between them. Germline-derived CDR1 and CDR2 are MNHEY and SMNVEV (reference sequence). The DNA for the CDR3 is TGTGCCAGCAGTCTCGGGGGGAACTATGGCTACACCTTC. This codes for CASSLGGNYGYTF.

The sample holds one count of this clone. The V call is TRBV6-5, the J call TRBJ1-5; 10 bases are shared with TRBD1. J gave up 2 bases and V 4 bases, and 2 bases lay outside the gene matches. CDR3 length: 15 residues. In germline, CDR1 is MNHEY, CDR2 SVGAGI. In DNA, the CDR3 is TGTGCCAGCAGTTCGACAGGGGGCGGCAATCAGCCCCAGCATTTT. It is translated as CASSSTGGGNQPQHF.

V and J are TRBV4-3 and TRBJ2-2, with 10 bases aligning to TRBD1. The CDR3 spans 15 residues. Germline V gene sequence: CDR1 LGHNA, CDR2 YSLEER. V trimming: 2 bases; J trimming: 10 bases; junction bases outside the gene matches: 7. In DNA form, the CDR3 reads TGCGCCAGCAGCCAAAGGGACAGGGGAGGGTTGGAGCTGTTTTTT. This gives the protein CASSQRDRGGLELFF.

V and J are TRBV28 and TRBJ1-5, with no clear D. The CDR3 runs to 20 residues. The V end was cut by 3 bases, the J end by 4 bases, with 28 bases between. In germline, CDR1 is MDHEN, CDR2 SYDVKM. CDR3 DNA sequence: TGTGCCAGCAGTTTGATATCCCATAAGAGAAACCCTCAGGAAAATCAGCCCCAGCATTTT. Its protein is CASSLISHKRNPQENQPQHF.

V usage is TRBV6-1 and J usage is TRBJ1-2, with TRBD1 matching 7 bases. V lost 10 bases, J lost 3 bases, and 14 bases stayed unmatched. Germline CDR1 is MNHNS and CDR2 is SASEGT. The CDR3 covers 15 residues. The CDR3 sequence is CATLTRDSKDYGYTF. The CDR3 DNA reads as TGTGCCACACTGACCCGGGACAGCAAAGACTATGGCTACACCTTC.

V gene TRBV30 combines with J gene TRBJ1-4; 9 positions agree with TRBD1. V shed 3 bases, J shed 8 bases, and the junction held 7 bases outside the gene matches. Germline V lookup: CDR1 GTSNPN, CDR2 SVGIG (reference sequence). The CDR3 runs to 14 residues. This CDR3 is CAWRGTGLREKLFF. CDR3 sequence (DNA): TGTGCCTGGAGGGGGACAGGGCTCCGCGAAAAACTGTTTTTT.

This clone was picked up one time. The chain employs TRBV28 and TRBJ2-7; possible D gene TRBD1, 5 bases. The germline V gene encodes CDR1 MDHEN and CDR2 SYDVKM. The V and J ends lost 5 bases and 3 bases respectively, with 14 bases between them. CDR3 length equals 14 residues. CDR3 loop: CASSAPRTNYEQYF. The CDR3 nucleotides are TGTGCCAGCAGTGCCCCCAGGACAAACTACGAGCAGTACTTC.

This clone was observed once. The DNA for the CDR3 is TGTGCCAGCAGCTTAAGGGGGGCCCCGGGACAGGGATCTGGCCAAGAGACCCAGTACTTC. This codes for CASSLRGAPGQGSGQETQYF. The chain is built from TRBV7-3 and TRBJ2-5; TRBD1 aligns across 9 bases. CDR1 is SGHTA, CDR2 FQGTGA, per germline. This CDR3 comprises 20 residues. Trimming took 1 base from V and 1 from J; bases not matched to a gene: 16.

This rearrangement joins TRBV5-1 to TRBJ2-1; 8 bases map to TRBD2. Germline CDR1 and CDR2: SGHRS and YFSETQ. J was trimmed by 7 bases and V by 1 base; bases with no gene match: 10. The CDR3 consists of 16 residues. CDR3 sequence reads: CASSLFAGGQGNEQFF. The CDR3, as DNA: TGCGCCAGCAGCTTGTTCGCGGGAGGTCAAGGGAATGAGCAGTTCTTC.

The chain recombines TRBV30 with TRBJ2-7; TRBD1 is a possible D gene (5 bases). The CDR3 is 13 residues long. Germline values: CDR1 GTSNPN, CDR2 SVGIG (reference sequence). V was cut by 2 bases and J by 8 bases, with 16 bases left in between. The CDR3 nucleotides are TGTGCCTGGAGTTGGGCAGGGTCGGACAAGCAGTACTTC. The encoded protein is CAWSWAGSDKQYF.

The table lists this clone with a count of one. The CDR3, as DNA: TGTGCCAGCAGCAACGAGCGGTACTTC. Amino acid sequence: CASSNERYF. This sequence joins TRBV21-1 and TRBJ2-7; TRBD2 is the table's D call and was not checked against the DNA. TRBV21-1 is labeled a pseudogene. This CDR3 is 9 amino acids long.

The chain carries TRBV25-1 and TRBJ1-4; maybe TRBD1 (5 bases). V lost 3 bases and J lost 8, with 10 bases in between. The CDR3 covers 13 residues. The germline V gene encodes CDR1 MGHDK and CDR2 SYGVNS. The CDR3 sequence is CASSEAGLEKLFF. Written as DNA, the CDR3 is TGTGCCAGCAGTGAGGCAGGGCTCGAAAAACTGTTTTTT. Full variable domain (rest looked up from reference TRBV25-1 and TRBJ1-4): EADIYQTPRYLVIGTGKKITLECSQTMGHDKMYWYQQDPGMELHLIHYSYGVNSTEKGDLSSESTVSRIRTEHFPLTLESARPSHTSQYLCASSEAGLEKLFFGSGTQLSVL.

In its sample, this clone was seen once. This rearrangement joins TRBV4-3 to TRBJ2-7, with D possibly TRBD1 on 5 matching bases. V shed 3 bases and J shed 3 bases, with 9 bases lying between them. This CDR3 region has 13 residues. CDR1 and CDR2 from the germline V gene are LGHNA and YSLEER. The CDR3 DNA is TGCGCCAGCAGCCAGGCTCAGGGCTACGAGCAGTACTTC. Its protein is CASSQAQGYEQYF.

The chain joins TRBV5-1 to TRBJ2-1, with D perhaps matching TRBD1 (6 bases). With 4 bases removed from V and 9 bases from J, the gap between germline ends came to 14 bases. Germline assignment: CDR1 SGHRS and CDR2 YFSETQ. CDR3 length: 13 residues. The CDR3 is CASSQSTGSEQFF. CDR3 in DNA: TGCGCCAGCAGCCAAAGTACAGGGTCTGAGCAGTTCTTC.

This clone has a handful of counts. This rearrangement joins TRBV7-8 to TRBJ2-2, with D perhaps TRBD1 (5 bases). Germline CDR1 is SGHVS and CDR2 is FQNEAQ. The CDR3 extends over 15 amino acids. V shed 1 base and J shed 1 base, with 7 bases lying between them. CDR3 sequence reads: CASSLVQGNTGELFF. For the CDR3, the DNA is TGTGCCAGCAGCTTAGTGCAGGGGAACACCGGGGAGCTGTTTTTT.

The J gene is TRBJ2-7, the V gene TRBV5-6; TRBD2 matches 13 bases. The CDR3 has 16 residues. With V trimmed by 5 bases and J by 0 bases, 5 bases remained unmatched. Looked up from germline, CDR1 is SGHDT and CDR2 is YYEEEE. The CDR3 DNA reads TGTGCCAGCAGGGGGACTAGCGGGATTAGCTCCTACGAGCAGTACTTC. This codes for CASRGTSGISSYEQYF.

The rearrangement links TRBV7-9 to TRBJ2-5; 7 nucleotides match TRBD2. CDR1 is SEHNR, CDR2 FQNEAQ, per germline (reference sequence). The CDR3 loop spans 15 amino acids. J was trimmed by 0 bases and V by 5 bases; bases with no gene match: 6. The DNA of the CDR3 is TGTGCCAGCAGCCGGGACTATTCGTACCAAGAGACCCAGTACTTC. It specifies CASSRDYSYQETQYF.

This rearrangement joins TRBV27 to TRBJ2-5; D is possibly TRBD1 (6 bases). The J call may be faulty, since TRBJ2-7 better matches the DNA end. CDR3 length: 12 residues. CDR1 and CDR2 from the germline V gene are MNHEY and SMNVEV (reference sequence). DNA of the CDR3: TGTGCCAGCAGCCCACAGGGCTACGAGCAGTACTTC. It yields the protein CASSPQGYEQYF.

As for this clone: Germline and junction disagree at one end, which may indicate a read error. The V and J genes are TRBV7-9 and TRBJ1-1, with D unclear. Germline V gene sequence: CDR1 SEHNR, CDR2 FQNEAQ (reference sequence). The length of the CDR3 is 12 residues. CDR3 nucleotide sequence: TGTTCCAGCAGCTTAGTGAGGGCTGAAGCTTTCTTT. It is translated as CSSSLVRAEAFF.

The rearrangement uses TRBV5-1 and TRBJ2-1; 11 nucleotides line up with TRBD1. Trimming took 4 bases from V and 4 from J; bases not matched to a gene: 7. This CDR3 contains 16 residues. Germline V gene lookup returns CDR1 SGHRS and CDR2 YFSETQ. CDR3 sequence reads: CASSDGTGGNYNEQFF. The DNA of the CDR3 is TGCGCCAGCAGCGACGGGACAGGGGGAAATTACAATGAGCAGTTCTTC.

This sequence joins TRBV9 and TRBJ1-2; 7 bases align to TRBD1. The V gene's germline CDR1 is SGDLS and CDR2 YYNGEE. The length of the CDR3 is 14 residues. V was pared by 4 bases and J by 7 bases, with 10 bases of the junction left unmatched. The CDR3 DNA is TGTGCCAGCAGCTTTTCCGACAGGGACCGTGGCTACACCTTC. Translated, it gives CASSFSDRDRGYTF. Full variable domain (outside the CDR3, taken from reference TRBV9 and TRBJ1-2): DSGVTQTPKHLITATGQRVTLRCSPRSGDLSVYWYQQSLDQGLQFLIQYYNGEERAKGNILERFSAQQFPDLHSELNLSSLELGDSALYFCASSFSDRDRGYTFGSGTRLTVV.

The CDR3 sequence: CASGDRQANTEAFF. The CDR3 DNA sequence: TGTGCCAGCGGGGACAGACAGGCGAACACTGAAGCTTTCTTT. The V and J genes are TRBV2 and TRBJ1-1; 7 bases line up with TRBD1. The V gene end was trimmed by 8 bases and the J gene end by 1 base; junction bases not matched to a gene: 7. The CDR3 is 14 residues long. Germline-derived CDR1 and CDR2 are SNHLY and FYNNEI.

The chain carries TRBV14 and TRBJ1-1; tentatively, D is TRBD1 (5 bases). V was shortened by 3 bases and J by 6 bases, with 14 bases between the two germline ends. The CDR3 extends over 14 amino acids. CDR1 SGHDN and CDR2 FVKESK come from the germline V gene. DNA of the CDR3: TGTGCCAGCAGCCATGGCGGGGGTGGCCCTGAAGCTTTCTTT. As protein: CASSHGGGGPEAFF.

The chain recombines TRBV6-5 with TRBJ2-7; D remains ambiguous. CDR3 length: 13 amino acids. Germline V gives CDR1 MNHEY, CDR2 SVGAGI. Trimming stripped 2 bases from V and 1 base from J, with 6 bases between. The CDR3: CASSYGPSYEQYF. CDR3 nucleotides: TGTGCCAGCAGTTACGGGCCTTCCTACGAGCAGTACTTC.

The genes are TRBV4-2 and TRBJ1-1; D may be TRBD1 (6 bases). CDR3 length equals 15 residues. The germline CDR1 and CDR2 sequences are LGHNA and YNFKEQ. V lost 3 bases and J 4 bases, leaving 15 bases between the germline ends. CDR3 amino acids: CASSQAATGTTEAFF. CDR3 coding DNA: TGTGCCAGCAGCCAGGCCGCCACAGGGACCACTGAAGCTTTCTTT.

The chain is built from TRBV7-6 and TRBJ2-5; D possibly corresponds to TRBD1 (6 bases). In germline, CDR1 is SGHVS, CDR2 FNYEAQ. V was clipped by 5 bases and J by 3 bases, with 22 bases between them. The CDR3 sequence is 17 residues long. This chain's CDR3 is CASSHYVGRGGKETQYF. DNA of the CDR3: TGTGCCAGCAGCCACTATGTGGGCAGGGGTGGAAAAGAGACCCAGTACTTC.

J is TRBJ2-2 and V is TRBV7-3; possibly TRBD1 for D (5 bases). CDR1 and CDR2 (germline): SGHTA, FQGTGA. V was cut by 3 bases and J by 7 bases, with 15 bases left in between. The CDR3 totals 15 residues. CDR3 sequence reads: CASSFAARTNGELFF. The CDR3 nucleotides are TGTGCCAGCAGCTTTGCAGCCCGGACAAACGGGGAGCTGTTTTTT.

The V and J genes are TRBV18 and TRBJ1-1, with TRBD1 identical over 9 bases. V gave up 4 bases and J gave up 4 bases; unmatched junction bases: 7. CDR1 KGHSH and CDR2 LQKENI come from the germline V gene. This CDR3 is 15 amino acids long. This CDR3 is CASSQTGGGSTEAFF. The CDR3 DNA reads TGTGCCAGCTCACAGACAGGGGGGGGGAGCACTGAAGCTTTCTTT.

This clone was counted between two and nine times. The DNA for the CDR3 is TGTGCCAGCACCTCCCCCGGGGGAGGGCAAGAGACCCAGTACTTC. Protein product: CASTSPGGGQETQYF. The V call is TRBV7-2, the J call TRBJ2-5; 7 bases map to TRBD2. Germline CDR1 and CDR2: SGHTA and FQGNSA. V dropped 7 bases and J dropped 2; count of bases not matched to a gene: 10. The CDR3 is 15 residues long.